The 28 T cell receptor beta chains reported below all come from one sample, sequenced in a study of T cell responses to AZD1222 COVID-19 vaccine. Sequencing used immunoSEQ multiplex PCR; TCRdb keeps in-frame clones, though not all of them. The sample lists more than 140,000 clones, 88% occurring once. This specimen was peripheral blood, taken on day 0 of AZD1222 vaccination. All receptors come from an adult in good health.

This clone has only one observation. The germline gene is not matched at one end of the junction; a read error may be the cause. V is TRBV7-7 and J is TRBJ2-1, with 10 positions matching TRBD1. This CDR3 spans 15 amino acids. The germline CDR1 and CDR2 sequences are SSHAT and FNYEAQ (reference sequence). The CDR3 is CASSPTGGAYNEQFF. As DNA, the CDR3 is TGTGCTAGCAGCCCGACAGGGGGCGCGTACAATGAGCAGTTCTTC.

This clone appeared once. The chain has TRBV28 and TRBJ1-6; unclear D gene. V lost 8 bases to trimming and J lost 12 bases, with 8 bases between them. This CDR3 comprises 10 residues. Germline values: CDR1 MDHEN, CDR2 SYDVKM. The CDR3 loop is CASGEEPLHF. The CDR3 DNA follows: TGTGCCAGCGGGGAGGAACCCCTCCACTTT.

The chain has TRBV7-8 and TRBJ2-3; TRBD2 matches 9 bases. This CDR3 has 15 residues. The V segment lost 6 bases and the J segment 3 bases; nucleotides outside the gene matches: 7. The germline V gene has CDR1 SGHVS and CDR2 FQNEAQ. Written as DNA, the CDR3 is TGTGCCAGCAGTTCTAGCGGGATGTATACAGATACGCAGTATTTT. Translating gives CASSSSGMYTDTQYF.

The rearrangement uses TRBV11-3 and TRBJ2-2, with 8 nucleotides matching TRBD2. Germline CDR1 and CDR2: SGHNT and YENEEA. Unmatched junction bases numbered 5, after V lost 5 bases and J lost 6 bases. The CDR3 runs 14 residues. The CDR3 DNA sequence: TGTGCCAGCAGCCCCACGCGGGGGGCCGGGGAGCTGTTTTTT. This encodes CASSPTRGAGELFF. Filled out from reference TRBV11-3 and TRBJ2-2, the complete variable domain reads EAGVVQSPRYKIIEKKQPVAFWCNPISGHNTLYWYLQNLGQGPELLIRYENEEAVDDSQLPKDRFSAERLKGVDSTLKIQPAELGDSAVYLCASSPTRGAGELFFGEGSRLTVL.

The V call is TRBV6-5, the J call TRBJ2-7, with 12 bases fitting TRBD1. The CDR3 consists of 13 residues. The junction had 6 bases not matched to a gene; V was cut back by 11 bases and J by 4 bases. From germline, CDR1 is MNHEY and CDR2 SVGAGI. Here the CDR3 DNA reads TGTGCCGGGGGACAGGGGGCGATTTACGAGCAGTACTTC. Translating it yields CAGGQGAIYEQYF.

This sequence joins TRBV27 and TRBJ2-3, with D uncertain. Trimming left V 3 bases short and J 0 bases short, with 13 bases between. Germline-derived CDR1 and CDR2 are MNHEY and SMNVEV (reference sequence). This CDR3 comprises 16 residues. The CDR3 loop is CASSLLVAASTDTQYF. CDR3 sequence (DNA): TGTGCCAGCAGTTTGTTGGTAGCAGCTAGCACAGATACGCAGTATTTT.

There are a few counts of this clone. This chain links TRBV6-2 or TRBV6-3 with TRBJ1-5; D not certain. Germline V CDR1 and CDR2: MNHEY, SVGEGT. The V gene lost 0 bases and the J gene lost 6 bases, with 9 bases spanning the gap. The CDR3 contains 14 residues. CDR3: CASSYSGYSQPQHF. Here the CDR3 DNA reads TGTGCCAGCAGTTACTCTGGGTATAGTCAGCCCCAGCATTTT.

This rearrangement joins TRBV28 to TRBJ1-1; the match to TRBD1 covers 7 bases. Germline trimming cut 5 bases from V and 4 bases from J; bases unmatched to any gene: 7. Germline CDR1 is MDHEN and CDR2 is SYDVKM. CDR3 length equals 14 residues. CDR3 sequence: CASSPPRDSTEAFF. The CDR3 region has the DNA TGTGCCAGCAGTCCCCCTCGGGACAGCACTGAAGCTTTCTTT.

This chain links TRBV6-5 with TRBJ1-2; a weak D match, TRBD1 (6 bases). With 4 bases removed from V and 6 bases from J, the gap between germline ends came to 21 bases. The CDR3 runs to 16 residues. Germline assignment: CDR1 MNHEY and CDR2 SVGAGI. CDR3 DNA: TGTGCCAGCAGTTCCCTGACAGGAGTGATATTTAATGGCTACACCTTC. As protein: CASSSLTGVIFNGYTF.

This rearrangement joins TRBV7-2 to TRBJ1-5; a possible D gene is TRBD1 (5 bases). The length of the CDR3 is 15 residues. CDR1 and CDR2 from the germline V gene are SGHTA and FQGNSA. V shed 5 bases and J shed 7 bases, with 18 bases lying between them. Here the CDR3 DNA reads TGTGCCAGCAGCAGTATGGGGGGTTTCATGCAGCCCCAGCATTTT. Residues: CASSSMGGFMQPQHF.

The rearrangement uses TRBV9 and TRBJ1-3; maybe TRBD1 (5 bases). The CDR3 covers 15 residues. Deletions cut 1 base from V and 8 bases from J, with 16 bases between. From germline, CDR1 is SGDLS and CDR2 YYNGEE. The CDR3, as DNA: TGTGCCAGCAGCGTAATGGCCTTGGGGGGGGACACCATATATTTT. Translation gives CASSVMALGGDTIYF. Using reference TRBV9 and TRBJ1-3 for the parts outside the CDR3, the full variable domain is DSGVTQTPKHLITATGQRVTLRCSPRSGDLSVYWYQQSLDQGLQFLIQYYNGEERAKGNILERFSAQQFPDLHSELNLSSLELGDSALYFCASSVMALGGDTIYFGEGSWLTVV.

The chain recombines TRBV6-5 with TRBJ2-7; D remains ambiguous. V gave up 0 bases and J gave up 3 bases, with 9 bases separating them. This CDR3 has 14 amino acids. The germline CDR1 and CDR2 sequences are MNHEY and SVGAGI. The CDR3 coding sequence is TGTGCCAGCAGTTACTCGTTGCGCTTCTACGAGCAGTACTTC. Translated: CASSYSLRFYEQYF.

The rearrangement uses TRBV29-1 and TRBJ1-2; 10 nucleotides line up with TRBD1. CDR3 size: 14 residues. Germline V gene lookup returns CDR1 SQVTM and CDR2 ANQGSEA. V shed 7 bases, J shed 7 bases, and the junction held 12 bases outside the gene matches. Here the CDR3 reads CSAREAGQGFGYTF. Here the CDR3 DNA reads TGCAGCGCTCGGGAGGCGGGACAGGGGTTTGGCTACACCTTC.

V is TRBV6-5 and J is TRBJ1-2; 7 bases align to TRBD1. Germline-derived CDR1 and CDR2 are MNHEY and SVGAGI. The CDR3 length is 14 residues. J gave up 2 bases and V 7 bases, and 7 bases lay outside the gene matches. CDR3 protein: CASMPGQLNYGYTF. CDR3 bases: TGTGCCAGCATGCCGGGACAGTTAAACTATGGCTACACCTTC.

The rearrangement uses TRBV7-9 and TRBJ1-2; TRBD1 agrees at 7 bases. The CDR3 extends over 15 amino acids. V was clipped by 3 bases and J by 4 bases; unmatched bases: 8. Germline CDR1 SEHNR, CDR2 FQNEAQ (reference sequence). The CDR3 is CASSFSDRDSYGYTF. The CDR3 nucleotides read TGTGCCAGCAGCTTCTCTGACAGGGATAGCTATGGCTACACCTTC.

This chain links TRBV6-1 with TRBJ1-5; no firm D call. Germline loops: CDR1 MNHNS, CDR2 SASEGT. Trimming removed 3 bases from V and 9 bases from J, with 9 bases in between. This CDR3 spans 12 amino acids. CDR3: CASSDLKRPQHF. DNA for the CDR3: TGTGCCAGCAGTGACCTGAAAAGGCCCCAGCATTTT.

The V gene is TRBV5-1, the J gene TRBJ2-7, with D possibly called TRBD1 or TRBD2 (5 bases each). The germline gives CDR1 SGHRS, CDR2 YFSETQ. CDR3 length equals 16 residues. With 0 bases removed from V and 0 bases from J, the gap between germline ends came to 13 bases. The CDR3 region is CASSLGGTSLSYEQYF. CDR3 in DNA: TGCGCCAGCAGCTTGGGTGGGACCTCCCTCTCCTACGAGCAGTACTTC.

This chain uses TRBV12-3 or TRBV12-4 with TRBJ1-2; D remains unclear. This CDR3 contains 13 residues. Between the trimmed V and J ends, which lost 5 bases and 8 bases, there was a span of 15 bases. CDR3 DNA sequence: TGTGCCAGCAGTCCTTACCTGACGGGGGGCTACACCTTC. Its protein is CASSPYLTGGYTF.

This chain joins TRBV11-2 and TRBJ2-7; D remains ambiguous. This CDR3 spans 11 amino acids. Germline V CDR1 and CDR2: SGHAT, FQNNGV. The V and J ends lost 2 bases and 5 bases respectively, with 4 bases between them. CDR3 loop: CASSLYHEQYF. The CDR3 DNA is TGTGCCAGCAGCTTATACCACGAGCAGTACTTC.

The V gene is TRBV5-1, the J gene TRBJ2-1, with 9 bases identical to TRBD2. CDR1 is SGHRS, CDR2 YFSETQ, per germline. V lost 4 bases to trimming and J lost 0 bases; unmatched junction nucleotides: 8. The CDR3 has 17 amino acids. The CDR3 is CASSLSGSWSSYNEQFF. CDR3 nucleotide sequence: TGCGCCAGCAGCCTTAGCGGGAGTTGGAGCTCCTACAATGAGCAGTTCTTC.

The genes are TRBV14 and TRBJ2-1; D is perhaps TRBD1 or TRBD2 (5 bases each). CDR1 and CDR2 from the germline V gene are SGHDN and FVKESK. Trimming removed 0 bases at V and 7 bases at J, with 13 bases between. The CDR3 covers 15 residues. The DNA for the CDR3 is TGTGCCAGCAGCCAAGACTCTTTGGGGGTGAATGAGCAGTTCTTC. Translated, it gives CASSQDSLGVNEQFF.

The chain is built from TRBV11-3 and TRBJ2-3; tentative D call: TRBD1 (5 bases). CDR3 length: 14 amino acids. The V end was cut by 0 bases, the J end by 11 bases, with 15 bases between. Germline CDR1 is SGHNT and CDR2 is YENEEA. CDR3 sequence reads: CASSLDRQSWVQYF. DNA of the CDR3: TGTGCCAGCAGCTTAGACAGACAGTCTTGGGTGCAGTATTTT.

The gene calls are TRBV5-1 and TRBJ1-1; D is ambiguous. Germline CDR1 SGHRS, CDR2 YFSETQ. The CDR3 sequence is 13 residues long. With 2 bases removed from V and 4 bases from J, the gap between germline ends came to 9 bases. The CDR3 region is CASSFNSGTEAFF. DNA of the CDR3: TGCGCCAGCAGCTTTAACAGCGGCACTGAAGCTTTCTTT.

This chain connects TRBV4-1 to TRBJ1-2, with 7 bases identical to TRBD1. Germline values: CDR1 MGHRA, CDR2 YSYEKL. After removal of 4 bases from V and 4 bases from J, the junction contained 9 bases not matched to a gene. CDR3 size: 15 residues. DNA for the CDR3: TGCGCCAGCAGCCCCCAGCCGGGACAGCTCTATGGCTACACCTTC. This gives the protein CASSPQPGQLYGYTF.

CDR3 sequence: CASSFRVEAFF. The CDR3 nucleotides read TGTGCCAGCAGCTTCAGGGTTGAAGCTTTCTTT. The chain links TRBV5-6 to TRBJ1-1; a possible D gene is TRBD1 (5 bases). The V gene's germline CDR1 is SGHDT and CDR2 YYEEEE. This CDR3 is 11 amino acids long. Trimming cost V 2 bases and J 7 bases, with 6 bases left between them.

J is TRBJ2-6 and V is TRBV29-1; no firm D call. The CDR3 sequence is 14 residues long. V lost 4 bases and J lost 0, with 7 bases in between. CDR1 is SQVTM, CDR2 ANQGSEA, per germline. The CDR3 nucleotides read TGCAGCGTTGGTCTTCTCTCTGGGGCCAACGTCCTGACTTTC. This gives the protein CSVGLLSGANVLTF.

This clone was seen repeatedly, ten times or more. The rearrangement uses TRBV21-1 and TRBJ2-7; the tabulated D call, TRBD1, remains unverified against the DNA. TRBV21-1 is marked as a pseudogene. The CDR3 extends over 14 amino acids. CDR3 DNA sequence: TGTGCCAGCCTCCCGGGACAGGGGTACCACGAGCAGTACTTC. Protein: CASLPGQGYHEQYF.

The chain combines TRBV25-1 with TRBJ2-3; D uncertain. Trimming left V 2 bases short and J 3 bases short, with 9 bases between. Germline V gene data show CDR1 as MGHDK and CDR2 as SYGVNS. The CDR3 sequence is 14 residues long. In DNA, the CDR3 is TGTGCCAGCAGTGAAAATTGGGAAACAGATACGCAGTATTTT. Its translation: CASSENWETDTQYF.